These T cell receptor beta chains were read from a single sample in a study of cytomegalovirus exposure and HLA in healthy donors. Sequencing was performed with immunoSEQ multiplex PCR; in TCRdb, only in-frame clones are kept and a portion is missing. Found here are some 130,000 clones, 80% of them singletons; the top ten hold around 2.5%. Specimen: PBMCs. The receptor set was obtained from a man younger than 45 in good health and CMV-seronegative. Both conserved end residues are part of each CDR3. The D gene is left open where the match is weak. Clone size is given for some rows only: seen once, a few or many times, or a class if the clone is expanded.

D	V	length	size	J	DNA	CDR3
.	TRBV7-2	13	.	TRBJ2-3	TGTGCCAGCAGCTTCCGGGGCACAGATACGCAGTATTTT	CASSFRGTDTQYF
.	TRBV10-3	16	.	TRBJ1-1	TGTGCCATCAGTTCTTGGGCCTCGGAGAGGGTCACTGAAGCTTTCTTT	CAISSWASERVTEAFF
TRBD2	TRBV28	18	.	TRBJ2-1	TGTGCCAGCAGTTTATCTTCACCAGCGGGGCCCTCCTACAATGAGCAGTTCTTC	CASSLSSPAGPSYNEQFF
TRBD2	TRBV27	16	once	TRBJ2-1	TGTGCCAGCAGTTGGGGGACTAGCGGTAGCTACAATGAGCAGTTCTTC	CASSWGTSGSYNEQFF
.	TRBV6-5	15	.	TRBJ1-5	TGTGCCAGCAGTCCGGGGGGAGGCCTCAATCAGCCCCAGCATTTT	CASSPGGGLNQPQHF
.	TRBV5-1	13	.	TRBJ2-3	TGCGCCAGCAGCAGGACTAGCACAGATACGCAGTATTTT	CASSRTSTDTQYF
.	TRBV29-1	13	.	TRBJ1-1	TGCAGCGTGGGGGGGGGTCTGAACACTGAAGCTTTCTTT	CSVGGGLNTEAFF
TRBD2	TRBV6-1	17	few	TRBJ2-7	TGTGCCAGCAGTGAAAGGACTAGCGGGAGGGCCTGGAACGAGCAGTACTTC	CASSERTSGRAWNEQYF
.	TRBV4-1	15	few	TRBJ2-7	TGCGCCAGCAGCCAAGTGGTCGACAGCTCCTACGAGCAGTACTTC	CASSQVVDSSYEQYF
.	TRBV9	15	.	TRBJ2-5	TGTGCCAGCAGCCCTCGACAAGACGCTATCGAGACCCAGTACTTC	CASSPRQDAIETQYF
TRBD1	TRBV6-6	15	.	TRBJ1-4	TGTGCCAGCACCCCGGGGGGACAGGATAATGAAAAACTGTTTTTT	CASTPGGQDNEKLFF
TRBD2	TRBV27	14	.	TRBJ2-7	TGTGCCAGCCTTGGGACTAGCGGGAGCGACGAGCAGTACTTC	CASLGTSGSDEQYF
.	TRBV4-1	14	.	TRBJ2-3	TGCGCCAGCAGCCAAGGGCGGGCCACAGATACGCAGTATTTT	CASSQGRATDTQYF
.	TRBV7-6	13	.	TRBJ2-5	TGTGCCAGCAAGCCGGGTCGTCAAGAGACCCAGTACTTC	CASKPGRQETQYF
TRBD1	TRBV4-2	16	.	TRBJ1-2	TGTGCCAGCAGCCAAGACGTTGGCAGGGGGTTTTATGGCTACACCTTC	CASSQDVGRGFYGYTF
TRBD1	TRBV10-2	14	once	TRBJ1-5	TGCGCCAGCAGTGGGGACAGGTACAATCAGCCCCAGCATTTT	CASSGDRYNQPQHF
.	TRBV19	12	.	TRBJ2-2	TGTGCCAGTAGCAAACTCGGCGGGGAGCTGTTTTTT	CASSKLGGELFF
.	TRBV6-5	13	.	TRBJ1-1	TGTGCCAGCAGTTACTCAGCCCGAACTGAAGCTTTCTTT	CASSYSARTEAFF
.	TRBV11-3	13	.	TRBJ2-1	TGTGCCAGCAGCCACGGGGACTTGAATGAGCAGTTCTTC	CASSHGDLNEQFF
.	TRBV18	14	.	TRBJ2-3	TGTGCCAGCTCACGGGACATGTTCACAGATACGCAGTATTTT	CASSRDMFTDTQYF
TRBD2	TRBV5-4	16	.	TRBJ2-1	TGTGCCAGCAGCTTGGGGCTAGCGGGGATCTACAATGAGCAGTTCTTC	CASSLGLAGIYNEQFF
.	TRBV30	13	.	TRBJ1-5	TGTGCCTGGAGCGGGGGGGCTGATCAGCCCCAGCATTTT	CAWSGGADQPQHF
.	TRBV2	13	.	TRBJ1-1	TGTGCCAGCAGGGCCAGGGGTTCCCCTGAAGCTTTCTTT	CASRARGSPEAFF
TRBD2	TRBV11-3	15	.	TRBJ2-2	TGTGCCAGCAGCCTGGGACTAGCGGACACCGGGGAGCTGTTTTTT	CASSLGLADTGELFF
.	TRBV15	15	.	TRBJ2-3	TGTGCCACCAGCAGAGCGGGAGAGTTTCGGGATACGCAGTATTTT	CATSRAGEFRDTQYF
TRBD2	TRBV2	15	.	TRBJ2-7	TGTGCCAGCAGTGAGGCTAGCGGGAACTCCTACGAGCAGTACTTC	CASSEASGNSYEQYF
TRBD1	TRBV5-8	15	.	TRBJ2-7	TGTGCCAGCAGAAAAGACAGGGAGCCATACTACGAGCAGTACTTC	CASRKDREPYYEQYF
TRBD1	TRBV5-1	19	.	TRBJ2-7	TGCGCCAGCAGCTTGGTAAGGACAGGGCGTTCGAGGGGGTCCTACGAGCAGTACTTC	CASSLVRTGRSRGSYEQYF
.	TRBV27	19	.	TRBJ2-3	TGTGCCAGCAGTTTCGCCACAATGACTAGTCGGAGGGACACAGATACGCAGTATTTT	CASSFATMTSRRDTDTQYF